Sequencing of this T cell receptor beta chain was carried out in a study of identical twins. The germline V gene has CDR1 LGHDT and CDR2 YNNKEL (reference sequence). The junction had 7 bases not matched to a gene; V was cut back by 5 bases and J by 0 bases. The CDR3 sequence is 17 residues long. TCRdb itself ran the 5' RACE reads through MiXCR, one entry per CDR3 protein. The sample shows about 490,000 distinct CDR3 sequences, about 15% of them seen only once. These data are also associated with another study on yellow fever vaccine responses in identical twins.

This TCR derives from a young woman in good health. The chain is built from TRBV3-1 and TRBJ2-3; 11 bases map to TRBD2. Sequencing was done on a sample of CD4+ T cells sorted from blood. The CDR3 is CASSVDIAGGSTDTQYF. The DNA of the CDR3 is TGTGCCAGCAGCGTTGACATAGCGGGAGGGAGCACAGATACGCAGTATTTT.